This TCR beta chain is drawn from a study of T cell responses to AZD1222 COVID-19 vaccine. Regarding the study as a whole: Spike-spanning, vaccine-associated CD4 TCRs were dominant at 160-218 and 743-854.

Note on this clone: What it binds is not known.

TCRdb's table, derived via immunoSEQ multiplex PCR, lists solely in-frame clones and lacks some. The top ten clones hold less than 3.5% of a sample with about 150,000 clones, about 90% of them seen once. CDR3 length: 15 residues. Germline CDR1 and CDR2: MGHDK and SYGVNS. V shed 2 bases and J shed 3 bases, with 11 bases lying between them. This material consisted of peripheral blood, taken 28 days after the second AZD1222 dose. The sequence derives from an adult who received the AZD1222 COVID-19 vaccine. The V and J genes are TRBV25-1 and TRBJ1-5; no clear D. The CDR3 is CASSEVGRSNQPQHF. CDR3 DNA sequence: TGTGCCAGCAGTGAAGTTGGACGGTCCAATCAGCCCCAGCATTTT.